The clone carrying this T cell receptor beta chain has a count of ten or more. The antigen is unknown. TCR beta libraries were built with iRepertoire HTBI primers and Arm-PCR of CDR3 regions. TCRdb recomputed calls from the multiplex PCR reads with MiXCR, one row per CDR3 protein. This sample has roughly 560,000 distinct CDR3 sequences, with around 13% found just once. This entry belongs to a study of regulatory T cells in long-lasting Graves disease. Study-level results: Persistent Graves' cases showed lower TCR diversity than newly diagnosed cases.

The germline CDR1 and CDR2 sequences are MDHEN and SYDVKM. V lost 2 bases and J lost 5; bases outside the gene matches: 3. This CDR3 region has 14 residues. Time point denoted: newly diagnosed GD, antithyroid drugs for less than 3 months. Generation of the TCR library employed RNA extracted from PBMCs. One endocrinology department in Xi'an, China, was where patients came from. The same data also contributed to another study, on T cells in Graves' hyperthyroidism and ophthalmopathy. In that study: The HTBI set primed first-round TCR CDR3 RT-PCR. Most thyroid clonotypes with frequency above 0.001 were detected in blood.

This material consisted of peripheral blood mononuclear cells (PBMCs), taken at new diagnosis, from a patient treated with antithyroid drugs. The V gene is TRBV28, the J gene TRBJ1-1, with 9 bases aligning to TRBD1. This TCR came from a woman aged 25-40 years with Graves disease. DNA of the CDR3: TGTGCCAGCAGTTTAGACAGGGGGGGGACTGAAGCTTTCTTT. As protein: CASSLDRGGTEAFF.